This TCR beta chain came from a study of blood T cell repertoires in COVID-19. At the level of the study: Collection of acute and convalescent COVID-19 samples took place in the United States, Italy and Spain.

TCRdb's table, derived via immunoSEQ multiplex PCR, lists solely in-frame clones and lacks some. The table shows tens of thousands of clones, with approximately 83% occurring only once. V was trimmed by 4 bases and J by 0 bases, leaving 11 bases between them. Germline V gene lookup returns CDR1 SGHTS and CDR2 YDEGEE. The length of the CDR3 is 15 residues. This sequence joins TRBV5-8 and TRBJ1-5; D is perhaps TRBD1 (5 bases). The receptor's source is a man aged 35 to 55 with COVID-19, enrolled during active disease. Material: peripheral blood. CDR3 sequence reads: CASSQDIFSNQPQHF. The DNA for the CDR3 is TGTGCCAGCAGCCAGGACATATTTAGCAATCAGCCCCAGCATTTT.